One T cell receptor beta chain is described in this entry. The antigen is unknown. A read error may be the cause here, since a much bigger clone is one base away. The data derive from a study of T cell repertoires in cytomegalovirus infection. Background on the study: Indicated by public TCR beta signatures were CMV infection and matching HLA type. Study observations and caveats: HLA-C-restricted, CMV-specific TCR beta clonotypes were dominant ex vivo. Cumulative public TCR beta family frequency identified CMV carriers with the relevant HLA.

V was clipped by 5 bases and J by 10 bases; unmatched bases: 10. The length of the CDR3 is 16 residues. Germline CDR1 and CDR2: SGHVS and FNYEAQ. TCRdb redid the calling of the reads with MiXCR, one entry per CDR3 protein. Of 250,000 to 300,000 distinct CDR3 sequences listed, roughly a fifth are singletons. V is TRBV7-6 and J is TRBJ2-1; 14 bases line up with TRBD2. This receptor was obtained from a human donor in good health (CMV status not recorded). Some clones in this sample may be carry-over from other donors' samples. Sequencing used cultured PBMCs, obtained from culture after CMV antigen stimulation. The CDR3 here is CASSRPGLAGGLEQFF. As DNA, the CDR3 is TGTGCCAGCAGCAGGCCCGGACTAGCGGGAGGCCTCGAGCAGTTCTTC.